The rows below give T cell receptor beta chains drawn from one sample of a study of spatial heterogeneity in lung cancer. Via MiXCR, TCRdb re-called the 5' RACE reads, giving one row per CDR3 protein. Here the sample spans tens of thousands of distinct CDR3 sequences, approximately 8.9% being singletons. The sequences come from PBMCs, collected at surgery. The receptors shown here come from a male donor with early-stage non-small cell lung cancer. Each CDR3 is given with its conserved first and last residue. D genes are given only for firm matches. Clone size, where shown, is once, few, many, or a class for clones that have expanded.

size | D | J | V | DNA | CDR3
many | . | TRBJ1-2 | TRBV29-1 | TGCAGCGTTGGTGGCTACACCTTC | CSVGGYTF
many | . | TRBJ1-1 | TRBV5-1 | TGCGCCAGCAGCTTGGGTTCGGGTCGAGGCACTGAAGCTTTCTTT | CASSLGSGRGTEAFF
many | . | TRBJ2-3 | TRBV4-2 | TGTGCCAGCAGCCAATTGGGTAGCACAGATACGCAGTATTTT | CASSQLGSTDTQYF
few | . | TRBJ2-5 | TRBV6-2/TRBV6-3 | TGTGCCAGCAAGTTGGCTCAAGAGACCCAGTACTTC | CASKLAQETQYF
few | TRBD2 | TRBJ2-2 | TRBV29-1 | TGCAGCGTGGAGCGGGACCTGAACACCGGGGAGCTGTTTTTT | CSVERDLNTGELFF
many | TRBD1 | TRBJ2-3 | TRBV5-1 | TGCGCCAGCAGTAGGGACAGGGGAGATACGCAGTATTTT | CASSRDRGDTQYF
many | TRBD2 | TRBJ2-2 | TRBV7-6 | TGTGCCAGCAGCCTAGGGACTAAAAACACCGGGGAGCTGTTTTTT | CASSLGTKNTGELFF
few | . | TRBJ1-4 | TRBV28 | TGTGCCAGCAACCGACCTTCCTCTAATGAAAAACTGTTTTTT | CASNRPSSNEKLFF
few | . | TRBJ2-1 | TRBV9 | TGTGCCAGCAGCCCGGACTCACTGGGGAACAATGAGCAGTTCTTC | CASSPDSLGNNEQFF
many | TRBD2 | TRBJ2-3 | TRBV11-2 | TGTGCCAGCAGCTTACGGAGCGGGGGCAAAACAGATACGCAGTATTTT | CASSLRSGGKTDTQYF
many | TRBD1 | TRBJ2-1 | TRBV6-2/TRBV6-3 | TGTGCCAGCAGTGCCCTGGGGACAGCGGCCCAGTCCTTC | CASSALGTAAQSF
. | . | TRBJ2-7 | TRBV28 | TGTGCCAGCAGTCGCCCCGGCCGCAACTTGGCCTACGAGCAGTACTTC | CASSRPGRNLAYEQYF
. | TRBD2 | TRBJ2-1 | TRBV6-6 | TGTGCCAGCAGTTACTCAGGAGGGAGGGCATACAATGAGCAGTTCTTC | CASSYSGGRAYNEQFF
many | . | TRBJ2-2 | TRBV7-2 | TGTGCCAGCAGCTTAAGTTCGGGAACCGGGGAGCTGTTTTTT | CASSLSSGTGELFF
. | . | TRBJ2-2 | TRBV7-3 | TGTGCCAGCAGTTCCCTCCCGGGGACCGGGGAGCTGTTTTTT | CASSSLPGTGELFF
few | TRBD1 | TRBJ2-7 | TRBV10-3 | TGTGTCATCACCTCCAGACAGGGGGAAGAGCAGTACTTC | CVITSRQGEEQYF